The T cell receptor (beta chain) described here comes from a study of blood T cell repertoires in COVID-19. At the level of the study: Whether acute or convalescent, the COVID-19 samples came from the United States, Italy and Spain. The cDNA or gDNA used as material had been derived from T cells, B-cell-depleted T cells, or PBMCs.

Turning to this clone: The sample holds other DNA sequences that translate to the same CDR3.

Germline CDR1 reads SGHNT; CDR2 reads YENEEA. With 0 bases removed from V and 5 bases from J, the gap between germline ends came to 7 bases. The length of the CDR3 is 14 residues. Assay used: immunoSEQ multiplex PCR; TCRdb lists only in-frame clones, some missing. Of about 240,000 clones in the sample, roughly 80% are singletons; the top ten hold approximately 10%. The sequence was obtained from a woman of 80 years or more with acute or convalescent COVID-19. The rearrangement joins TRBV11-3 to TRBJ2-2, with D possibly matching TRBD2 (5 bases). The material sequenced was peripheral blood. The chain's CDR3 is CASSLDRGTGELFF. The CDR3 DNA reads as TGTGCCAGCAGCTTAGATCGAGGGACCGGGGAGCTGTTTTTT.